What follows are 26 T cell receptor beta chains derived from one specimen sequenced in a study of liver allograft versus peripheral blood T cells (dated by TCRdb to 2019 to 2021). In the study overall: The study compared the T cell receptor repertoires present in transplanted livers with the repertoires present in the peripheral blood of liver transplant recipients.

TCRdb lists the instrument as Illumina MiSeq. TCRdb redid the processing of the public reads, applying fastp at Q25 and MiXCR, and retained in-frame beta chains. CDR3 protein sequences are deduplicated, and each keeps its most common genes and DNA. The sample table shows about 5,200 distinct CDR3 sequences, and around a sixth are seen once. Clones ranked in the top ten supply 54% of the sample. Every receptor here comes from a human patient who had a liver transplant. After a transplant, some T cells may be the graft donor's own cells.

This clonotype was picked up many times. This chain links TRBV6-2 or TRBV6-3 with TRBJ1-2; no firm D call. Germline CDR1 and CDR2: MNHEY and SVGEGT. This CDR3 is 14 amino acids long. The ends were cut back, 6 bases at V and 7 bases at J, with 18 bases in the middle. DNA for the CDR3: TGTGCCAGCAGCGCAGGACGGACGTCGGGTGGCTACACCTTC. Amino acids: CASSAGRTSGGYTF.

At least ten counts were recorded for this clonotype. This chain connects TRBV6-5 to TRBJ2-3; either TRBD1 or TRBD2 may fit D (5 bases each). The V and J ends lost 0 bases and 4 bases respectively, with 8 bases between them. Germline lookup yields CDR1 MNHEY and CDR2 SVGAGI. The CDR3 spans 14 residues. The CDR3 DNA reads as TGTGCCAGCAGTTACTCGACGGGGCCAGATACGCAGTATTTT. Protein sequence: CASSYSTGPDTQYF.

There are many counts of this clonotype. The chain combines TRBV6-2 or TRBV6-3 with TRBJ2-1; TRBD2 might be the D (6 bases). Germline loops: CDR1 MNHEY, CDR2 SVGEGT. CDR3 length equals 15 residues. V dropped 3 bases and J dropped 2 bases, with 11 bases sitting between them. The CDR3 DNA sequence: TGTGCCAGCAGTTATTCCGGGAGCCCCTACAATGAGCAGTTCTTC. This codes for CASSYSGSPYNEQFF.

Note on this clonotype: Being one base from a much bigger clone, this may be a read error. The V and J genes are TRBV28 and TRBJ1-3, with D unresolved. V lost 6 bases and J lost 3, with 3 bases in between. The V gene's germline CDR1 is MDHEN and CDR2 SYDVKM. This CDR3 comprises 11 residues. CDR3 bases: TGTGCCAGCAGAAGTGGAAACACCATATATTTT. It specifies CASRSGNTIYF.

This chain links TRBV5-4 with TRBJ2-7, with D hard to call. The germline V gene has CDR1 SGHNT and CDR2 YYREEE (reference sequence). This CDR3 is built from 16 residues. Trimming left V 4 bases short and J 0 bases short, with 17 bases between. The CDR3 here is CASSPRPDSPSYEQYF. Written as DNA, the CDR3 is TGTGCCAGCAGCCCGCGTCCTGACTCCCCCTCCTACGAGCAGTACTTC.

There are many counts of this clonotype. CDR3 residues: CASSYTADIRETYGYTF. CDR3 nucleotides: TGTGCCAGCAGCTACACTGCCGATATCAGGGAGACCTATGGCTACACCTTC. This chain connects TRBV16 to TRBJ1-2, with a tentative D call TRBD1 (5 bases). The CDR3 runs to 17 residues. Germline-derived CDR1 and CDR2 are KGHSY and FQNENV. V was shortened by 5 bases and J by 4 bases, with 23 bases between the two germline ends.

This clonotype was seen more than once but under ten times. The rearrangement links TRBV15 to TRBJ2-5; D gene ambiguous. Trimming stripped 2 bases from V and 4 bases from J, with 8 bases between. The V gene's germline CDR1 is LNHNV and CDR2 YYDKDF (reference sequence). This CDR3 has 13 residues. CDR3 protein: CATSRIPAETQYF. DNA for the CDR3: TGTGCCACCAGCAGAATACCCGCAGAGACCCAGTACTTC. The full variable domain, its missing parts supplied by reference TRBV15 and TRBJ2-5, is DAMVIQNPRYQVTQFGKPVTLSCSQTLNHNVMYWYQQKSSQAPKLLFHYYDKDFNNEADTPDNFQSRRPNTSFCFLDIRSPGLGDTAMYLCATSRIPAETQYFGPGTRLLVL.

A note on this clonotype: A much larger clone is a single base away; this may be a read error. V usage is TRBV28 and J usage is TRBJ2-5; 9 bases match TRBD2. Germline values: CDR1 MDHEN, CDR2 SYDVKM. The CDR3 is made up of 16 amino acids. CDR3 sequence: CASSFTLAGRTETRYF. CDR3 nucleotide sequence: TGTGCCAGCAGTTTCACCCTAGCGGGGAGAACGGAGACCCGGTACTTC.

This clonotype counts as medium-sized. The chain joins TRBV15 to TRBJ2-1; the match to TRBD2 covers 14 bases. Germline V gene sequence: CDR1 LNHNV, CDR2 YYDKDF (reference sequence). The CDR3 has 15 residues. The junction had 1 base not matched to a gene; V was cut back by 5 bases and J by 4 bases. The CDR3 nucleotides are TGTGCCACCAGCGGGACTAGCGGGAGTTACAATGAGCAGTTCTTC. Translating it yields CATSGTSGSYNEQFF.

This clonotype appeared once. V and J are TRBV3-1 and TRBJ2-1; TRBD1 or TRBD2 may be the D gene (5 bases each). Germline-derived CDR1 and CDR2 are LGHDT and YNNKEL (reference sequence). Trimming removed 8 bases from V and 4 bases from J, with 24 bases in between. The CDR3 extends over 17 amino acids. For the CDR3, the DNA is TGTGCCAGCCCTCCAATCACAGAGGGGCCCAAATACAATGAGCAGTTCTTC. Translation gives CASPPITEGPKYNEQFF.

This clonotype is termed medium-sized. The CDR3 DNA reads as TGTGCCAGCAGAGCCAATAGCGGGGCAACCTCCTACGAGCAGTACTTC. Protein sequence: CASRANSGATSYEQYF. The V and J genes are TRBV6-5 and TRBJ2-7, with TRBD2 matching over 8 bases. This CDR3 region has 16 residues. Germline loops: CDR1 MNHEY, CDR2 SVGAGI. Trimming took 6 bases from V and 0 from J; bases not matched to a gene: 10.

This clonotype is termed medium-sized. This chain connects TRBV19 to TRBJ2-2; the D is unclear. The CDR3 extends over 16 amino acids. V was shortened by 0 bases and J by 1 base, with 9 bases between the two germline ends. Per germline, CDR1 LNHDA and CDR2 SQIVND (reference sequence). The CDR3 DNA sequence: TGTGCCAGTAGTATAGACCCGGACGGGAACACCGGGGAGCTGTTTTTT. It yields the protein CASSIDPDGNTGELFF.

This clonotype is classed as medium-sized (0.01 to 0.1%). This CDR3 is CASSHGGMNTEAFF. The CDR3 nucleotides are TGTGCCAGCAGCCATGGGGGGATGAACACTGAAGCTTTCTTT. The chain recombines TRBV6-6 with TRBJ1-1; D is possibly TRBD1 (5 bases). Germline V CDR1 and CDR2: MNHNY, SVGAGI (reference sequence). The CDR3 loop spans 14 amino acids. V was pared by 6 bases and J by 0 bases, with 11 bases between.

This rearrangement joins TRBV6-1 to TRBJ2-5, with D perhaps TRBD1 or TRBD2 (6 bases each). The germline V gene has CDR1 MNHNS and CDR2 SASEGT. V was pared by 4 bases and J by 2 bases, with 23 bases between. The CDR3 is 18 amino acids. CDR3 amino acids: CASSGPLLRGAPQETQYF. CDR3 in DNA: TGTGCCAGCAGTGGCCCACTACTTAGGGGGGCACCACAAGAGACCCAGTACTTC.

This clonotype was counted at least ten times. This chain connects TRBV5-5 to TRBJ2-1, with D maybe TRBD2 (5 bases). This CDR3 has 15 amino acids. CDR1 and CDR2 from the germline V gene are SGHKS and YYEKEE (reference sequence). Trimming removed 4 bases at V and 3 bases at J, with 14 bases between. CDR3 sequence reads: CASSLGRAVYNEQFF. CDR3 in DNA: TGTGCCAGCAGCCTCGGGCGGGCGGTCTACAATGAGCAGTTCTTC.

In nucleotides, the CDR3 is TGTGCCAGCAGTTTACAAGTCCTCAATGAGCAGTTCTTC. It specifies CASSLQVLNEQFF. The chain joins TRBV12-3 or TRBV12-4 to TRBJ2-1; D remains ambiguous. With 2 bases removed from V and 6 bases from J, the gap between germline ends came to 8 bases. CDR3 length: 13 amino acids.

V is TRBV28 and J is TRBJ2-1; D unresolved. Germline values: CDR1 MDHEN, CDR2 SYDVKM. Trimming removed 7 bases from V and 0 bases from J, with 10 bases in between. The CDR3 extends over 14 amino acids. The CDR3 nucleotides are TGTGCCAGCAACGAGGAATTCTCCTACAATGAGCAGTTCTTC. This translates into CASNEEFSYNEQFF.

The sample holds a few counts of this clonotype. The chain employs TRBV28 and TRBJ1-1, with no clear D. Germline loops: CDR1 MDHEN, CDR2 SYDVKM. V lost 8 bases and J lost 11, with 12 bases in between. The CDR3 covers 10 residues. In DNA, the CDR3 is TGTGCCAGCCAAGAGGGAGAGGCTTTCTTT. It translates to CASQEGEAFF.

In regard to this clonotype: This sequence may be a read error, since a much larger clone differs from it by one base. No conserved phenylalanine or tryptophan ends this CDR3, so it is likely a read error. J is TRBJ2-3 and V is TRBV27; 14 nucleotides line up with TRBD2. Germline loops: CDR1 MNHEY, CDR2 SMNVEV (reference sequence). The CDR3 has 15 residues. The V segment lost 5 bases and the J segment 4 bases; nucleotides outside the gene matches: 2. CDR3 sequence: CASSEGLAGADTQYL. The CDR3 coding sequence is TGTGCCAGCAGTGAGGGACTAGCGGGGGCAGATACGCAGTATCTT.

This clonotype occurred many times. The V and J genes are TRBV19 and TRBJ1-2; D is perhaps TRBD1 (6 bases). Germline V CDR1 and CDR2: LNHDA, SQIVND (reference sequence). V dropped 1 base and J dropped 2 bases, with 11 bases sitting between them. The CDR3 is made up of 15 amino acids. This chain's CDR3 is CASSIGWTVNYGYTF. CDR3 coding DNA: TGTGCCAGTAGTATAGGGTGGACAGTGAACTATGGCTACACCTTC. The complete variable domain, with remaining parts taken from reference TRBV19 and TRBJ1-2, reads DGGITQSPKYLFRKEGQNVTLSCEQNLNHDAMYWYRQDPGQGLRLIYYSQIVNDFQKGDIAEGYSVSREKKESFPLTVTSAQKNPTAFYLCASSIGWTVNYGYTFGSGTRLTVV.

The CDR3 protein is CASSGGADGYTF. DNA of the CDR3: TGTGCCAGCAGTGGGGGGGCGGATGGCTACACCTTC. The chain has TRBV27 and TRBJ1-2, with D perhaps matching TRBD1 (6 bases). Germline values: CDR1 MNHEY, CDR2 SMNVEV (reference sequence). V lost 5 bases and J 6 bases, leaving 10 bases between the germline ends. This CDR3 region has 12 residues.

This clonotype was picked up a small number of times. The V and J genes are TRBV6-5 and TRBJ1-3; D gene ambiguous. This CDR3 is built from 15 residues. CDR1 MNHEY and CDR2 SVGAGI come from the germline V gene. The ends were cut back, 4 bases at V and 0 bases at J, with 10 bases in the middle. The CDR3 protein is CASSLEGSSGNTIYF. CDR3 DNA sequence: TGTGCCAGCAGTTTAGAGGGTTCCTCTGGAAACACCATATATTTT.

CDR3 bases: TGTGCCAGCACTCTTTGGGCGGCCCATGATGAGCAGTTCTTC. Protein: CASTLWAAHDEQFF. The chain links TRBV6-1 to TRBJ2-1; D is unclear. CDR1 is MNHNS, CDR2 SASEGT, per germline. The CDR3 is 14 amino acids. The V and J ends lost 7 bases and 8 bases respectively, with 18 bases between them.

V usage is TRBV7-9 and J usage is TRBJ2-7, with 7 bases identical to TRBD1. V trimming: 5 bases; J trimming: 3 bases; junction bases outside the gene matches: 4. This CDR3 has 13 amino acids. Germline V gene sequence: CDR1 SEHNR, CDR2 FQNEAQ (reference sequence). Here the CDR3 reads CASSLGQNYEQYF. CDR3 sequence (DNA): TGTGCCAGCAGCCTGGGACAGAACTACGAGCAGTACTTC. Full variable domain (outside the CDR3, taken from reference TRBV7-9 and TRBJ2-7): DTGVSQNPRHKITKRGQNVTFRCDPISEHNRLYWYRQTLGQGPEFLTYFQNEAQLEKSRLLSDRFSAERPKGSFSTLEIQRTEQGDSAMYLCASSLGQNYEQYFGPGTRLTVT.

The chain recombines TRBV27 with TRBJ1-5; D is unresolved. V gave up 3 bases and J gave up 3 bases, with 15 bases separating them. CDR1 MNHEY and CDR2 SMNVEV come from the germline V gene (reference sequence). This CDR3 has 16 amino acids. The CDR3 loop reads CASSLGTLKDNQPQHF. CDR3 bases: TGTGCCAGCAGTTTGGGAACACTTAAGGACAATCAGCCCCAGCATTTT.

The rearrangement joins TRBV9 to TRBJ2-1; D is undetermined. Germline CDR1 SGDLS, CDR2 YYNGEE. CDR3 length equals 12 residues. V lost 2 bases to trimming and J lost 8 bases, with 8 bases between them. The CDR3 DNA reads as TGTGCCAGCAGCGTTGGGAACGATGAGCAGTTCTTC. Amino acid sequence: CASSVGNDEQFF.